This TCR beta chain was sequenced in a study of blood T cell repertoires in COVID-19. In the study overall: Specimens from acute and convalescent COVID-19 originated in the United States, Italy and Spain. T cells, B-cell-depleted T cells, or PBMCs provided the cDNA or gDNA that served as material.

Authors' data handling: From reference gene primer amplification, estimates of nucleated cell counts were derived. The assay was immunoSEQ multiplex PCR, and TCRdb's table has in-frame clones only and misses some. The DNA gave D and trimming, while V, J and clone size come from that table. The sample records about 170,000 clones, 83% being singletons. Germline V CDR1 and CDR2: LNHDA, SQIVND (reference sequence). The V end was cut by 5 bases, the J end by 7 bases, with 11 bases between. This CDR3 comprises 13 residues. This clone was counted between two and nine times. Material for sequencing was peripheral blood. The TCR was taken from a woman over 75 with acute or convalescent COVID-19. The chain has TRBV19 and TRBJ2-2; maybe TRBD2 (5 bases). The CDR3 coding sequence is TGTGCCAGTAGTCCACCGAGGGACGGGGAGCTGTTTTTT. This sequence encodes CASSPPRDGELFF.